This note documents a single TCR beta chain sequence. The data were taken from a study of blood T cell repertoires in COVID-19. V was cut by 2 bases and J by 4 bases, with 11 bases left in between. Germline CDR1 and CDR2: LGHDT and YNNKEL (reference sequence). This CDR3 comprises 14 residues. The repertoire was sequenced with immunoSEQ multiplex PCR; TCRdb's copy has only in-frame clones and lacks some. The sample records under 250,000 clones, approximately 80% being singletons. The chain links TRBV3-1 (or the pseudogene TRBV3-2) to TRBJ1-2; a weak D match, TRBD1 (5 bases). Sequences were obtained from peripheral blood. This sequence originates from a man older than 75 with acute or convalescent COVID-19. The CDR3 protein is CASSQNSGRYGYTF. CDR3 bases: TGTGCCAGCAGCCAAAACTCAGGGCGCTATGGCTACACCTTC.